One TCR beta chain is described in this entry. As originally analysed: Amplification with reference gene primers provided the estimates of nucleated cell counts. Clones were read by immunoSEQ multiplex PCR, and TCRdb kept only the in-frame ones, dropping some. D and trimming were read from the DNA, whereas the V and J calls and clone size are those reported in that table. The sample lists about 200,000 clones, over 75% seen once, with around 0.5% in the top ten. This specimen comes from a study of blood T cell repertoires in COVID-19. In the study overall: Donors in the United States, Italy and Spain gave samples during acute or convalescent COVID-19. The cDNA or gDNA used as material had been derived from T cells, B-cell-depleted T cells, or PBMCs.

The junction had 4 bases not matched to a gene; V was cut back by 0 bases and J by 4 bases. The CDR3 length is 16 residues. Germline values: CDR1 SGHNT, CDR2 YYREEE (reference sequence). Sequencing was performed on peripheral blood. The sequence was collected from a man aged 50-60 years with acute or convalescent COVID-19. This chain joins TRBV5-4 and TRBJ2-2; TRBD2 aligns across 9 bases. The CDR3: CASSLGGSGGTGELFF. The CDR3 nucleotides are TGTGCCAGCAGCTTGGGGGGTAGCGGGGGCACCGGGGAGCTGTTTTTT.